The 19 T cell receptor beta chains listed next were all sequenced from one sample in a study of OX40 agonist ivuxolimab in advanced cancers. Sequencing was performed with immunoSEQ multiplex PCR; in TCRdb, only in-frame clones are kept and a portion is missing. The sample contains roughly 66,000 clones, less than 90% of which appear only once. The starting material was CD4+ or CD8+ T cells sorted from blood, obtained in a trial of the OX40 agonist ivuxolimab. The receptors stem from an adult with an advanced solid tumor such as melanoma, head and neck, liver or kidney cancer.

The chain couples TRBV7-3 to TRBJ2-1, with D possibly being TRBD2 (6 bases). CDR3 length equals 17 residues. V was shortened by 5 bases and J by 3 bases, with 20 bases between the two germline ends. Per germline, CDR1 SGHTA and CDR2 FQGTGA. The CDR3 spells CASSPALGDSDYNEQFF. The CDR3 DNA is TGTGCCAGCAGCCCCGCCCTCGGGGACTCCGACTACAATGAGCAGTTCTTC.

The chain uses TRBV9 and TRBJ1-2, with D possibly being TRBD1 (5 bases). Trimming pared 0 bases from V and 6 bases from J, leaving 24 bases between. Germline V gene sequence: CDR1 SGDLS, CDR2 YYNGEE. CDR3 length: 18 amino acids. As DNA, the CDR3 is TGTGCCAGCAGCGTAGCAAGGAGTAGAGGCCGGGAGGGGAATGGCTACACCTTC. Translating gives CASSVARSRGREGNGYTF.

The chain uses TRBV4-3 and TRBJ2-5; TRBD2 matches at 12 bases. The CDR3 loop spans 17 amino acids. The germline V gene has CDR1 LGHNA and CDR2 YSLEER. V lost 0 bases to trimming and J lost 5 bases; unmatched junction nucleotides: 7. Here the CDR3 DNA reads TGCGCCAGCAGCCAAGATCGGCTAGCGGGAGGGGGGGAGACCCAGTACTTC. Its protein product is CASSQDRLAGGGETQYF.

This chain uses TRBV10-3 with TRBJ2-3; D not certain. Deletions cut 11 bases from V and 2 bases from J, with 14 bases between. The CDR3 covers 13 residues. Germline V gene sequence: CDR1 ENHRY, CDR2 SYGVKD. The DNA of the CDR3 is TGTGCCGGAGAGGATTCTTTCACAGATACGCAGTATTTT. Protein sequence: CAGEDSFTDTQYF.

This clone has more than one count but fewer than ten. The chain uses TRBV20-1 and TRBJ1-2; D remains ambiguous. Germline loops: CDR1 DFQATT, CDR2 SNEGSKA (reference sequence). The length of the CDR3 is 10 residues. Trimming stripped 4 bases from V and 8 bases from J, with 8 bases between. The CDR3, as DNA: TGCAGTGCTACTGCGGGGGGCTACACCTTC. Translating it yields CSATAGGYTF.

This chain links TRBV28 with TRBJ1-2, with D unclear. The CDR3 runs to 13 residues. Germline V CDR1 and CDR2: MDHEN, SYDVKM. V was cut by 2 bases and J by 4 bases, with 8 bases left in between. The CDR3 DNA sequence: TGTGCCAGCAGTTTAATATCTGTCTATGGCTACACCTTC. Encoded protein: CASSLISVYGYTF.

The genes are TRBV28 and TRBJ1-1; no reliable D call. V lost 5 bases and J 7 bases, leaving 8 bases between the germline ends. Per germline, CDR1 MDHEN and CDR2 SYDVKM. This CDR3 comprises 11 residues. CDR3 sequence: CASSPRYEAFF. The CDR3 DNA follows: TGTGCCAGCAGTCCCCGGTATGAAGCTTTCTTT.

The chain couples TRBV6-5 to TRBJ1-4, with D possibly TRBD1 on 6 matching bases. V was pared by 8 bases and J by 5 bases, with 12 bases between. The CDR3 runs 13 residues. CDR1 is MNHEY and CDR2 is SVGAGI in the germline V gene. The CDR3 sequence: CASCSGANEKLFF. In nucleotides, the CDR3 is TGTGCCAGCTGCTCGGGGGCGAATGAAAAACTGTTTTTT.

V gene TRBV5-4 combines with J gene TRBJ2-2; D remains unclear. CDR1 is SGHNT, CDR2 YYREEE, per germline (reference sequence). The CDR3 has 14 amino acids. The V and J ends lost 1 base and 1 base respectively, with 5 bases between them. The CDR3 coding sequence is TGTGCCAGCAGCTTGTCCCAGAACACCGGGGAGCTGTTTTTT. Its protein is CASSLSQNTGELFF. Combining the CDR3 with reference TRBV5-4 and TRBJ2-2 gives the whole variable domain ETGVTQSPTHLIKTRGQQVTLRCSSQSGHNTVSWYQQALGQGPQFIFQYYREEENGRGNFPPRFSGLQFPNYSSELNVNALELDDSALYLCASSLSQNTGELFFGEGSRLTVL.

The chain uses TRBV28 and TRBJ1-5; D uncertain. Germline CDR1 and CDR2: MDHEN and SYDVKM. CDR3 length: 11 amino acids. The V end lost 5 bases, the J end lost 5 bases, and 4 bases lay between the germline ends. The CDR3 DNA follows: TGTGCCAGCAGTGCTTATCAGCCCCAGCATTTT. As protein: CASSAYQPQHF.

The chain uses TRBV5-1 and TRBJ2-4; possibly TRBD1 for D (6 bases). This CDR3 has 14 amino acids. Germline values: CDR1 SGHRS, CDR2 YFSETQ. V was cut by 0 bases and J by 5 bases, with 9 bases left in between. CDR3 region: CASSLGQVQNIQYF. The DNA for the CDR3 is TGCGCCAGCAGCTTGGGACAGGTGCAAAACATTCAGTACTTC. Full variable domain (missing parts from reference TRBV5-1 and TRBJ2-4): KAGVTQTPRYLIKTRGQQVTLSCSPISGHRSVSWYQQTPGQGLQFLFEYFSETQRNKGNFPGRFSGRQFSNSRSEMNVSTLELGDSALYLCASSLGQVQNIQYFGAGTRLSVL.

V is TRBV19 and J is TRBJ2-2; D possibly corresponds to TRBD1 (6 bases). V lost 7 bases to trimming and J lost 6 bases, with 18 bases between them. CDR1 LNHDA and CDR2 SQIVND come from the germline V gene (reference sequence). This CDR3 region has 15 residues. The CDR3 nucleotides read TGTGCCAGTACCAGAGAGGCAGGGGCGGCCGGGGAGCTGTTTTTT. Its protein is CASTREAGAAGELFF.

This sequence joins TRBV2 and TRBJ2-7; D is tentatively TRBD1 or TRBD2 (5 bases each). V gave up 6 bases and J gave up 2 bases, with 11 bases separating them. CDR1 SNHLY and CDR2 FYNNEI come from the germline V gene. CDR3 length: 13 amino acids. The CDR3 region is CASRGDGTYEQYF. DNA for the CDR3: TGTGCCAGCAGGGGGGACGGAACCTACGAGCAGTACTTC.

The chain's CDR3 is CASSTPGQNYEQYF. CDR3 bases: TGTGCCAGCAGTACCCCCGGACAGAACTACGAGCAGTACTTC. The rearrangement uses TRBV6-5 and TRBJ2-7; TRBD1 is a possible D gene (6 bases). The V end lost 5 bases, the J end lost 3 bases, and 14 bases lay between the germline ends. The CDR3 loop spans 14 amino acids. Germline CDR1 MNHEY, CDR2 SVGAGI.

This chain links TRBV2 with TRBJ2-2, with TRBD2 matching over 12 bases. Unmatched junction bases numbered 6, after V lost 7 bases and J lost 6 bases. The CDR3 sequence is 15 residues long. Germline V gene lookup returns CDR1 SNHLY and CDR2 FYNNEI. The CDR3 here is CASTPTSGRSGELFF. CDR3 DNA: TGTGCCAGCACGCCGACTAGCGGGAGATCCGGGGAGCTGTTTTTT.

The chain has TRBV7-8 and TRBJ2-7; D gene uncertain. Germline loops: CDR1 SGHVS, CDR2 FQNEAQ. The CDR3 spans 15 residues. V was shortened by 0 bases and J by 4 bases, with 13 bases between the two germline ends. The CDR3 bases are TGTGCCAGCAGCTTAGCTGGCAGGTTATCGTACGAGCAGTACTTC. This codes for CASSLAGRLSYEQYF.

This clone was counted between two and nine times. The CDR3 sequence is CASSLKVGGLGEQFF. DNA for the CDR3: TGTGCCAGCAGCTTAAAGGTGGGAGGGCTCGGTGAGCAGTTCTTC. The V and J genes are TRBV11-2 and TRBJ2-1; 7 bases map to TRBD2. V was pared by 2 bases and J by 9 bases, with 10 bases of the junction left unmatched. Germline values: CDR1 SGHAT, CDR2 FQNNGV. The CDR3 spans 15 residues.

V is TRBV11-2 and J is TRBJ2-1; the D gene is possibly TRBD2 (5 bases). CDR3 length: 17 amino acids. Looked up from germline, CDR1 is SGHAT and CDR2 is FQNNGV. V dropped 5 bases and J dropped 0 bases, with 17 bases sitting between them. The CDR3 loop reads CASSQTIAPSSYNEQFF. The CDR3 bases are TGTGCCAGCAGCCAGACTATCGCGCCGAGCTCCTACAATGAGCAGTTCTTC.

The rearrangement links TRBV7-9 to TRBJ2-1, with D possibly being TRBD2 (6 bases). The germline V gene encodes CDR1 SEHNR and CDR2 FQNEAQ (reference sequence). Trimming took off 5 bases at V and 8 bases at J, with 19 bases between the two ends. The CDR3 has 15 amino acids. The CDR3 bases are TGTGCCAGCAGCGACGACGGGACTCCCTTCGATGAGCAGTTCTTC. It yields the protein CASSDDGTPFDEQFF. Together with reference TRBV7-9 and TRBJ2-1, the CDR3 gives the full variable domain: DTGVSQNPRHKITKRGQNVTFRCDPISEHNRLYWYRQTLGQGPEFLTYFQNEAQLEKSRLLSDRFSAERPKGSFSTLEIQRTEQGDSAMYLCASSDDGTPFDEQFFGPGTRLTVL.